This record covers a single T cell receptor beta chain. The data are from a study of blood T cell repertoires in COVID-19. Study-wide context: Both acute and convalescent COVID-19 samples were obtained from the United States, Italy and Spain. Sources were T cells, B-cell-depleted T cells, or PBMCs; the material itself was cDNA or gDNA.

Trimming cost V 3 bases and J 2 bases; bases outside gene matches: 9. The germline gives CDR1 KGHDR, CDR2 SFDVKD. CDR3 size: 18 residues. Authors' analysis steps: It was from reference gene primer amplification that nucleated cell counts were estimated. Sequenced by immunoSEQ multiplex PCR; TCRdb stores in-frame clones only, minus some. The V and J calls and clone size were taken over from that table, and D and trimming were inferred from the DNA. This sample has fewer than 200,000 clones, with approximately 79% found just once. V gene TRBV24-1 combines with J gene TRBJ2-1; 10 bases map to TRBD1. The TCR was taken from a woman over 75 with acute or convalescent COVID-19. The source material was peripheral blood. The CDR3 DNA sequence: TGTGCCACCAGTGATAACGTCGGGACAGGGGTTACCTACAATGAGCAGTTCTTC. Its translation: CATSDNVGTGVTYNEQFF.